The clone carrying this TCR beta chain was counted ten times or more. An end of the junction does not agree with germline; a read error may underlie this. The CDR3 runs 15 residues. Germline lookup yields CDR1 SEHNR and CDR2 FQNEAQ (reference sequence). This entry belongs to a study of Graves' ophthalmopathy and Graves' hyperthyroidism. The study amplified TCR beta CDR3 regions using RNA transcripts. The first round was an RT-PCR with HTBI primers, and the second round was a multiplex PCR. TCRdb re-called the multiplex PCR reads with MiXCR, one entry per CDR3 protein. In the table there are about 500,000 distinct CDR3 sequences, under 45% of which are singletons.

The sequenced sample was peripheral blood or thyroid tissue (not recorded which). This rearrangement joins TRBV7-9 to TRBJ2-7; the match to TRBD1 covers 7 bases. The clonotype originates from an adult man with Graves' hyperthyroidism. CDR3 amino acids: CASSGDRERSHEQYF. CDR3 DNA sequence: TGTGCCAGCAGCGGTGACAGGGAGCGCTCCCACGAGCAGTACTTC.